This TCR beta chain was profiled in a study of beta chain features in type 1 diabetes. This clone appeared a few times. Trimming removed 6 bases from V and 7 bases from J, with 12 bases in between. The CDR3 has 11 amino acids. The germline gives CDR1 DFQATT, CDR2 SNEGSKA (reference sequence). The sequenced template was cDNA made from the entire isolated RNA. Clones were read by immunoSEQ multiplex PCR, and TCRdb kept only the in-frame ones, dropping some. Of 300,000 to 400,000 clones listed, around an eighth are singletons. This TCR derives from a man between 18 and 35 years old in good health. Sample: naive CD4+ T cells from blood. The rearrangement joins TRBV20-1 to TRBJ1-2; D remains unclear. The CDR3 spells CSARRISGYTF. CDR3 nucleotide sequence: TGCAGTGCCCGGCGGATTAGTGGCTACACCTTC.